These 9 T cell receptor beta chains originate from one sample sequenced in a study of blood T cell repertoires in COVID-19. Using immunoSEQ multiplex PCR, the repertoire was profiled, and TCRdb retains in-frame clones only, with some absent. Among around 300,000 clones listed, around nine tenths were seen once. The material sequenced was PBMCs or T cells enriched from blood (not recorded which). The receptors originated from a middle-aged woman who had recovered from COVID-19.

The chain joins TRBV18 to TRBJ2-7; 8 nucleotides align to TRBD2. Germline CDR1 reads KGHSH; CDR2 reads LQKENI. The trim removed 3 bases at V and 6 bases at J, leaving 13 bases unmatched. CDR3 size: 16 residues. The CDR3 DNA reads TGTGCCAGCTCACCCACGGGGGGGGCCGGCTTGGGCGAGCAGTACTTC. Its translation is CASSPTGGAGLGEQYF.

As DNA, the CDR3 is TGTGCCAGCAGCTCCCCGACAGCGAACTACGAGCAGTACTTC. Amino acids: CASSSPTANYEQYF. The genes are TRBV7-8 and TRBJ2-7, with a weak D call TRBD1 (5 bases). The CDR3 length is 14 residues. V lost 4 bases to trimming and J lost 3 bases, with 13 bases between them. The germline V gene encodes CDR1 SGHVS and CDR2 FQNEAQ. The full variable domain, in which reference TRBV7-8 and TRBJ2-7 provide the parts outside the CDR3, is GAGVSQSPRYKVAKRGQDVALRCDPISGHVSLFWYQQALGQGPEFLTYFQNEAQLDKSGLPSDRFFAERPEGSVSTLKIQRTQQEDSAVYLCASSSPTANYEQYFGPGTRLTVT.

CDR3: CASSLRGADEKLFF. The CDR3, as DNA: TGCGCCAGCAGCTTACGGGGGGCGGACGAAAAACTGTTTTTT. The chain recombines TRBV5-1 with TRBJ1-4; a weak D match, TRBD1 (6 bases). The CDR3 length is 14 residues. The germline V and J ends were trimmed by 2 bases and 8 bases, with 13 bases remaining between them. Germline V gene sequence: CDR1 SGHRS, CDR2 YFSETQ.

This chain uses TRBV9 with TRBJ2-7; D possibly corresponds to TRBD2 (6 bases). The germline gives CDR1 SGDLS, CDR2 YYNGEE. The CDR3 spans 13 residues. V lost 3 bases and J lost 7, with 14 bases in between. The CDR3 here is CASSGAGGKEQYF. The CDR3 coding sequence is TGTGCCAGCAGCGGTGCCGGAGGGAAAGAGCAGTACTTC. The full variable domain, completed using reference TRBV9 and TRBJ2-7, is DSGVTQTPKHLITATGQRVTLRCSPRSGDLSVYWYQQSLDQGLQFLIQYYNGEERAKGNILERFSAQQFPDLHSELNLSSLELGDSALYFCASSGAGGKEQYFGPGTRLTVT.

V usage is TRBV24-1 and J usage is TRBJ2-2; D possibly corresponds to TRBD2 (5 bases). V was clipped by 9 bases and J by 5 bases, with 9 bases between them. Per the germline V gene, CDR1 is KGHDR and CDR2 is SFDVKD. There are 12 residues in the CDR3. The DNA of the CDR3 is TGTGCCACCTTGGACTCTACCGGGGAGCTGTTTTTT. This sequence encodes CATLDSTGELFF.

The chain uses TRBV15 and TRBJ2-1; 9 nucleotides line up with TRBD2. Germline V gene data show CDR1 as LNHNV and CDR2 as YYDKDF (reference sequence). The CDR3 has 17 amino acids. Unmatched junction bases numbered 11, after V lost 6 bases and J lost 2 bases. Here the CDR3 DNA reads TGTGCCACCAGTAATGAAGGGGCGGGAGGGGCCTACAATGAGCAGTTCTTC. The encoded protein is CATSNEGAGGAYNEQFF.

The V call is TRBV18, the J call TRBJ1-6; D not resolved. The CDR3 consists of 14 residues. Deletions cut 2 bases from V and 7 bases from J, with 9 bases between. CDR1 KGHSH and CDR2 LQKENI come from the germline V gene. The DNA of the CDR3 is TGTGCCAGCTCACCAGCGAGTCTGAATTCACCCCTCCACTTT. Protein sequence: CASSPASLNSPLHF.

The chain couples TRBV2 to TRBJ1-1; D unresolved. Germline V gene sequence: CDR1 SNHLY, CDR2 FYNNEI. Trimming removed 2 bases from V and 5 bases from J, with 6 bases in between. The CDR3 covers 12 residues. The CDR3 here is CASSESVTEAFF. The CDR3 DNA sequence: TGTGCCAGCAGTGAATCGGTAACTGAAGCTTTCTTT.

V is TRBV15 and J is TRBJ2-3; maybe TRBD2 (5 bases). This CDR3 region has 12 residues. The V end lost 1 base, the J end lost 8 bases, and 7 bases lay between the germline ends. Germline values: CDR1 LNHNV, CDR2 YYDKDF (reference sequence). The CDR3 DNA reads as TGTGCCACCAGCAGAGCGGGGAGTACGCAGTATTTT. Its protein is CATSRAGSTQYF.